A selection of T cell receptor beta chains follows, all from one sample in a study of T cell changes during pregnancy in multiple sclerosis. Repertoires were generated with immunoSEQ multiplex PCR, while TCRdb's copy carries only in-frame clones and drops some. The profile shows more than 80,000 clones, over 80% of them singletons. The sample consisted of PBMCs, taken in the first trimester of pregnancy. The receptors were gathered from a female donor in good health, serving as a control in a pregnancy study. Some clones in this sample may be carry-over from other donors' samples. The CDR3 runs from the conserved cysteine through the conserved F or W. The order of the fields is CDR3 DNA, CDR3 protein, J gene, CDR3 length, V gene, D gene, clone size. The D gene is left open where the match is weak. Clone size is given for some rows only: seen once, a few or many times, or a class if the clone is expanded.

CDR3 DNA: TGTGCCAGCAGCCGCCCAGCCAGACTAGTAGGCACGGGCGAGCAGTACTTC
CDR3 protein: CASSRPARLVGTGEQYF
J gene: TRBJ2-7
CDR3 length: 17
V gene: TRBV14
D gene: NA
clone size: once

CDR3 DNA: TGTGCCAGCAGCGATACAGGGAGGGACAATGAGCAGTTCTTC
CDR3 protein: CASSDTGRDNEQFF
J gene: TRBJ2-1
CDR3 length: 14
V gene: TRBV7-2
D gene: NA
clone size: NA

CDR3 DNA: TGTGCCAGCAGCTTAGGAGTTGCTAACTATGGCTACACCTTC
CDR3 protein: CASSLGVANYGYTF
J gene: TRBJ1-2
CDR3 length: 14
V gene: TRBV7-2
D gene: NA
clone size: NA

CDR3 DNA: TGTGCCAGCAGGGAAAAGGGGTCAAATGAAAAACTGTTTTTT
CDR3 protein: CASREKGSNEKLFF
J gene: TRBJ1-4
CDR3 length: 14
V gene: TRBV2
D gene: NA
clone size: NA

CDR3 DNA: TGTGCCAGCAGTTTTAGGGGGATGGGCCCCAGGGAGCAGTTCTTC
CDR3 protein: CASSFRGMGPREQFF
J gene: TRBJ2-1
CDR3 length: 15
V gene: TRBV28
D gene: NA
clone size: NA

CDR3 DNA: TGTGCCAGTTCAGGGGGCCGGGTCGGGGAGCTGTTTTTT
CDR3 protein: CASSGGRVGELFF
J gene: TRBJ2-2
CDR3 length: 13
V gene: TRBV6-6
D gene: TRBD1
clone size: NA

CDR3 DNA: TGTGCCAGCAGTTACTCCCCCCTAGTGGAGCTGTTTTTT
CDR3 protein: CASSYSPLVELFF
J gene: TRBJ2-2
CDR3 length: 13
V gene: TRBV6-5
D gene: NA
clone size: NA

CDR3 DNA: TGTGCCAGCAGCTGGGCGACCTCCTACGAGCAGTACTTC
CDR3 protein: CASSWATSYEQYF
J gene: TRBJ2-7
CDR3 length: 13
V gene: TRBV5-5
D gene: NA
clone size: NA

CDR3 DNA: TGCGCCGGCAGCACGGTTTCCGGGGTGGGCTCCTATAATTCACCCCTCCACTTT
CDR3 protein: CAGSTVSGVGSYNSPLHF
J gene: TRBJ1-6
CDR3 length: 18
V gene: TRBV4-1
D gene: NA
clone size: NA

CDR3 DNA: TGTGCCAGCAGCACCCGGGACACCTCCCAATTCTCTGGAAACACCATATATTTT
CDR3 protein: CASSTRDTSQFSGNTIYF
J gene: TRBJ1-3
CDR3 length: 18
V gene: TRBV21-1
D gene: NA
clone size: NA

CDR3 DNA: TGTGCCAGCAGCCCGGGACTAGCGGGGTTCACAGATACGCAGTATTTT
CDR3 protein: CASSPGLAGFTDTQYF
J gene: TRBJ2-3
CDR3 length: 16
V gene: TRBV7-3
D gene: TRBD2
clone size: NA

CDR3 DNA: TGTGCCAGCAGTTGGGGGGGGGCGAATGGCTACACCTTC
CDR3 protein: CASSWGGANGYTF
J gene: TRBJ1-2
CDR3 length: 13
V gene: TRBV28
D gene: NA
clone size: NA

CDR3 DNA: TGTGCCAGCAGCCTGCCTACTAGCGGGAACTCCTACGAGCAGTACTTC
CDR3 protein: CASSLPTSGNSYEQYF
J gene: TRBJ2-7
CDR3 length: 16
V gene: TRBV28
D gene: TRBD2
clone size: once

CDR3 DNA: TGCGCCAGCAGCTTGGTGGCTAGCGGGATCAATGAGCAGTTCTTC
CDR3 protein: CASSLVASGINEQFF
J gene: TRBJ2-1
CDR3 length: 15
V gene: TRBV5-1
D gene: TRBD2
clone size: NA

CDR3 DNA: TGTGCCACTCAGAGCAATCAGCCCCAGCATTTT
CDR3 protein: CATQSNQPQHF
J gene: TRBJ1-5
CDR3 length: 11
V gene: TRBV6-1
D gene: NA
clone size: few

CDR3 DNA: TGTGCCAGCAGCTTGGGGGGGCGCGGCTACACCTTC
CDR3 protein: CASSLGGRGYTF
J gene: TRBJ1-2
CDR3 length: 12
V gene: TRBV5-4
D gene: NA
clone size: NA

CDR3 DNA: TGTGCCAGCAGCGCCGAGGCAGGGGCATATCAGCCCCAGCATTTT
CDR3 protein: CASSAEAGAYQPQHF
J gene: TRBJ1-5
CDR3 length: 15
V gene: TRBV11-2
D gene: NA
clone size: few

CDR3 DNA: TGCGCCAGCACCTCAGGGACTAGCGGGGGGTATGAGCAGTTCTTC
CDR3 protein: CASTSGTSGGYEQFF
J gene: TRBJ2-1
CDR3 length: 15
V gene: TRBV5-1
D gene: TRBD2
clone size: NA

CDR3 DNA: TGTGCCAGCGGTCCTGGATCGGGGGGAACCTACGAGCAGTACTTC
CDR3 protein: CASGPGSGGTYEQYF
J gene: TRBJ2-7
CDR3 length: 15
V gene: TRBV2
D gene: TRBD2
clone size: NA

CDR3 DNA: TGTGCCAGTAGAGAGACAGGGTCTGGAAACACCATATATTTT
CDR3 protein: CASRETGSGNTIYF
J gene: TRBJ1-3
CDR3 length: 14
V gene: TRBV19
D gene: TRBD1
clone size: NA

CDR3 DNA: TGTGCCAGCAGTGATTGGGGAGAAGGAAACACCATATATTTT
CDR3 protein: CASSDWGEGNTIYF
J gene: TRBJ1-3
CDR3 length: 14
V gene: TRBV6-1
D gene: NA
clone size: NA

CDR3 DNA: TGTGCCAGTGGGGAGAATTCACCCCTCCACTTT
CDR3 protein: CASGENSPLHF
J gene: TRBJ1-6
CDR3 length: 11
V gene: TRBV7-8
D gene: NA
clone size: NA

CDR3 DNA: TGTGCCAGCAGTCCGAGGACAGGTACCTACGAGCAGTACTTC
CDR3 protein: CASSPRTGTYEQYF
J gene: TRBJ2-7
CDR3 length: 14
V gene: TRBV27
D gene: TRBD1
clone size: once

CDR3 DNA: TGTGCCAGCAGCTTAGTGGTTTCCGTGACTAGCACCTACGAGCAGTACTTC
CDR3 protein: CASSLVVSVTSTYEQYF
J gene: TRBJ2-7
CDR3 length: 17
V gene: TRBV7-2
D gene: TRBD2
clone size: NA

CDR3 DNA: TGTGCCAGCAGTCCTGGGCCCACCTTCCACGAGCAGTACTTC
CDR3 protein: CASSPGPTFHEQYF
J gene: TRBJ2-7
CDR3 length: 14
V gene: TRBV2
D gene: NA
clone size: NA

CDR3 DNA: TGTGCCAGCAGCCAAGATTGGGGGACATTGGATGAGCAGTTCTTC
CDR3 protein: CASSQDWGTLDEQFF
J gene: TRBJ2-1
CDR3 length: 15
V gene: TRBV4-2
D gene: NA
clone size: NA

CDR3 DNA: TGTGCCAGCAGCTTAACCGGGACTAGCGGGGAGACCGGGGAGCTGTTTTTT
CDR3 protein: CASSLTGTSGETGELFF
J gene: TRBJ2-2
CDR3 length: 17
V gene: TRBV5-6
D gene: TRBD2
clone size: NA

CDR3 DNA: TGTGCCAGCAGGACAGGACAGGGTAACACTGAAGCTTTCTTT
CDR3 protein: CASRTGQGNTEAFF
J gene: TRBJ1-1
CDR3 length: 14
V gene: TRBV2
D gene: TRBD1
clone size: NA

CDR3 DNA: TGTGCCAGCAGCTTGGGTCCTAGCGGGGGGGCTGGGGAGCAGTACTTC
CDR3 protein: CASSLGPSGGAGEQYF
J gene: TRBJ2-7
CDR3 length: 16
V gene: TRBV5-6
D gene: TRBD2
clone size: NA

CDR3 DNA: TGTGCCAGCAGCCCTGGGACTAGCGGGGGAACCTACGAGCAGTACTTC
CDR3 protein: CASSPGTSGGTYEQYF
J gene: TRBJ2-7
CDR3 length: 16
V gene: TRBV13
D gene: TRBD2
clone size: once

CDR3 DNA: TGTGCCAGCAGCTTGTCTGGAGGCCCTAATTCACCCCTCCACTTT
CDR3 protein: CASSLSGGPNSPLHF
J gene: TRBJ1-6
CDR3 length: 15
V gene: TRBV5-5
D gene: NA
clone size: NA

CDR3 DNA: TGTGCCAGCAGCCACGGAGCGGGAGGGCCGGTCGGGGAGCTGTTTTTT
CDR3 protein: CASSHGAGGPVGELFF
J gene: TRBJ2-2
CDR3 length: 16
V gene: TRBV7-2
D gene: TRBD2
clone size: NA

CDR3 DNA: TGTGCCAGCAGTCCCTTGGGAGTAGCGGGACAATACGAGCAGTACTTC
CDR3 protein: CASSPLGVAGQYEQYF
J gene: TRBJ2-7
CDR3 length: 16
V gene: TRBV28
D gene: TRBD2
clone size: NA

CDR3 DNA: TGTGCCACCAGCAGAGATTTGGGGGCGGGTTACGAGCAGTACTTC
CDR3 protein: CATSRDLGAGYEQYF
J gene: TRBJ2-7
CDR3 length: 15
V gene: TRBV15
D gene: NA
clone size: NA

CDR3 DNA: TGTGCCAGCAGCCCCGGACAGGGGCCTTATGAAAAACTGTTTTTT
CDR3 protein: CASSPGQGPYEKLFF
J gene: TRBJ1-4
CDR3 length: 15
V gene: TRBV5-4
D gene: TRBD1
clone size: NA

CDR3 DNA: TGCGCCAGCAGCTTGGCCCGGCGGGGAGGGGTGTACAATGAGCAGTTCTTC
CDR3 protein: CASSLARRGGVYNEQFF
J gene: TRBJ2-1
CDR3 length: 17
V gene: TRBV5-1
D gene: TRBD2
clone size: NA

CDR3 DNA: TGTGCCAGCAGAGCGACGTGGGGGCGCGACACTGAAGCTTTCTTT
CDR3 protein: CASRATWGRDTEAFF
J gene: TRBJ1-1
CDR3 length: 15
V gene: TRBV5-6
D gene: NA
clone size: once

CDR3 DNA: TGTGCCAGCAGAGCAGGGACAGGGGATCGCGAGACCCAGTACTTC
CDR3 protein: CASRAGTGDRETQYF
J gene: TRBJ2-5
CDR3 length: 15
V gene: TRBV28
D gene: TRBD1
clone size: NA

CDR3 DNA: TGTGCCAGCTCTAGATCAGATACGCAGTATTTT
CDR3 protein: CASSRSDTQYF
J gene: TRBJ2-3
CDR3 length: 11
V gene: TRBV18
D gene: NA
clone size: NA

CDR3 DNA: TGTGCCAGCAGTTTGGGGGCCAAGCATCCCCTCCACTTT
CDR3 protein: CASSLGAKHPLHF
J gene: TRBJ1-6
CDR3 length: 13
V gene: TRBV27
D gene: NA
clone size: NA

CDR3 DNA: TGTGCCATCAGGGGACAAGGACTAGTTGGGGAGCAGTACTTC
CDR3 protein: CAIRGQGLVGEQYF
J gene: TRBJ2-7
CDR3 length: 14
V gene: TRBV10-3
D gene: NA
clone size: NA

CDR3 DNA: TGTGCCAGCCGACAAGACAGGGGAACACCCCTCCACTTT
CDR3 protein: CASRQDRGTPLHF
J gene: TRBJ1-6
CDR3 length: 13
V gene: TRBV28
D gene: TRBD1
clone size: NA

CDR3 DNA: TGTGCCACCCGGTGGGAGTATGGCTACACCTTC
CDR3 protein: CATRWEYGYTF
J gene: TRBJ1-2
CDR3 length: 11
V gene: TRBV10-3
D gene: NA
clone size: once